A selection of T cell receptor beta chains follows, all from one sample in a study of T cells in Graves' hyperthyroidism and ophthalmopathy. TCRdb fed the multiplex PCR reads into MiXCR, producing one record per CDR3 protein. The sample has fewer than 450,000 distinct CDR3 sequences; roughly 15% are singletons. The sequenced material came from blood. These receptors came from a woman aged 55-75 years with Graves' ophthalmopathy. The CDR3 runs from the conserved cysteine through the conserved F or W. Each record gives: V gene, D gene, clone size, CDR3 length, J gene, CDR3 DNA, CDR3 protein. The D gene is left open where the match is weak. Expanded clones are given a class, and other clones once, few, many or no size at all.

>TRBV28|NA|NA|16|TRBJ2-2
TGTGCCAGCAGTGCCCGTAGGGGGCGGGGCACCGGGGAGCTGTTTTTT
CASSARRGRGTGELFF
>TRBV19|NA|few|17|TRBJ1-5
TGTGCCAGTAGTACCAGGTCAACCGGGGCTAGCAATCAGCCCCAGCATTTT
CASSTRSTGASNQPQHF
>TRBV20-1|TRBD1|few|13|TRBJ1-6
TGCAGTGCTATCCGGGACAGGGGTTCACCCCTCCACTTT
CSAIRDRGSPLHF
>TRBV12-3/TRBV12-4|TRBD2|many|17|TRBJ2-3
TGTGCCAGCAGTCTGGGGACTAGCGGGAATTCGGCAGATACGCAGTATTTT
CASSLGTSGNSADTQYF
>TRBV7-9|NA|NA|15|TRBJ1-1
TGTGCCAGCAGCTTAACTCCGAATTCGAACACTGAAGCTTTCTTT
CASSLTPNSNTEAFF
>TRBV6-2/TRBV6-3|NA|NA|14|TRBJ2-3
TGTGCCAGCGCCACCGGGACAAGCACAGATGCGCAGTATTTT
CASATGTSTDAQYF
>TRBV20-1|NA|many|14|TRBJ2-7
TGCAGTGCTAGGGCTAGCGATAGCCCCTACGAGCAGTACTTC
CSARASDSPYEQYF
>TRBV5-6|NA|many|20|TRBJ2-6
TGTGCCAGCAGCTCGAGCAGCAAGGGCGGGAAAAGTCCAGGGGCCAACGTCCTGACTTTC
CASSSSSKGGKSPGANVLTF
>TRBV19|NA|NA|14|TRBJ2-3
TGTGCCAGTACTCCAGTTTTTGGCACAGATACGCAGTATTTT
CASTPVFGTDTQYF
>TRBV7-6|TRBD1|NA|16|TRBJ2-2
TGTGCCAGCAGCACCCGGACAGGGTTTAACACCGGGGAGCTGTTTTTT
CASSTRTGFNTGELFF
>TRBV28|NA|many|19|TRBJ2-3
TGTGCCAGCATCCCACCCGGGCTAGCGTGGGGCAAAGGCACAGATACGCAGTATTTT
CASIPPGLAWGKGTDTQYF
>TRBV12-3/TRBV12-4|NA|NA|16|TRBJ2-7
TGTGCCAGCAGTCACCCCGAGGCTTTTAGGACCTACGAGCAGTACTTC
CASSHPEAFRTYEQYF
>TRBV3-1|NA|many|12|TRBJ1-1
TGTGCCAGCAGCCAATCTATCTCGGTGGCTTTCTTT
CASSQSISVAFF
>TRBV7-9|TRBD1|few|14|TRBJ2-7
TGTGCCAGTAGTGCTACAGGGACAGCCTACGAGCAGTACTTC
CASSATGTAYEQYF
>TRBV20-1|TRBD2|NA|16|TRBJ2-5
TGCAGTGCCGGGGGGATAGCGGGAGGGGCCCAAGAGACCCAGTACTTC
CSAGGIAGGAQETQYF
>TRBV6-1|TRBD2|few|19|TRBJ2-2
TGTGCCAGCAGTCTAACCGGACTAGCGGGAGGGCCGGGCACCGGGGAGCTGTTTTTT
CASSLTGLAGGPGTGELFF
>TRBV28|NA|many|13|TRBJ1-1
TGTGCCAGCAGTTTACAGGGATACACTGAAGCTTTCTTT
CASSLQGYTEAFF
>TRBV4-2|NA|NA|15|TRBJ2-7
TGTGCCAGCAGCCAAGATGAGGGCGGGACCTACGAGCAGTACTTC
CASSQDEGGTYEQYF
>TRBV5-1|NA|many|16|TRBJ1-6
TGCGCCAGCAGCTCCGAGGCGGGGTACGGAAATTCACCCCTCCACTTT
CASSSEAGYGNSPLHF
>TRBV20-1|TRBD1|many|17|TRBJ2-7
TGCAGTGCTAGAGATGACCCCTCCGGGACAGGGAGGTACGAGCAGTACTTC
CSARDDPSGTGRYEQYF
>TRBV4-2|NA|few|17|TRBJ2-1
TGTGCCAGCAGCCATGTAAACCTAGCGACCGGGGCGAATGAGCAGTTCTTC
CASSHVNLATGANEQFF
>TRBV5-1|TRBD1|many|13|TRBJ1-2
TGCGCCAGCAGCCCCGGACAGGAGTGGGGCTACACCTTC
CASSPGQEWGYTF
>TRBV20-1|TRBD2|many|19|TRBJ2-2
TGCAGTGCGAGGACAGCCGTATCGCTTAGCGGGAGGGCACCTGGGGAGCTGTTTTTT
CSARTAVSLSGRAPGELFF
>TRBV13|NA|many|14|TRBJ2-1
TGTGCCAGCAGCTTAGCAGGACAGTACAATGAGCAGTTCTTC
CASSLAGQYNEQFF
>TRBV20-1|NA|many|13|TRBJ2-5
TGCAGTGCTAGAGTCGGGGTGGCGGTGACCCAGTACTTC
CSARVGVAVTQYF
>TRBV28|NA|many|14|TRBJ1-5
TGTGCCAGCAGTTTTTTAGGGGACAATCAGCCCCAGCATTTT
CASSFLGDNQPQHF
>TRBV12-3/TRBV12-4|NA|many|13|TRBJ2-7
TGTGCCAGCAGTTTGGGGGGACGGTACGAGCAGTACTTC
CASSLGGRYEQYF
>TRBV28|TRBD2|many|14|TRBJ2-7
TGTGCCAGCAAGAGCGGGAGTATATTGTACGAGCAGTACTTC
CASKSGSILYEQYF
>TRBV16|NA|NA|15|TRBJ1-5
TGTGCCAGCAGCCAAACAGCGCCCAGCAATCAGCCCCAGCATTTT
CASSQTAPSNQPQHF
>TRBV6-2/TRBV6-3|NA|many|14|TRBJ2-5
TGTGCCAGCAGTTATCGGACAGTACAAGAGACCCAGTACTTC
CASSYRTVQETQYF
>TRBV11-2|TRBD1|NA|15|TRBJ2-1
TGTGCCAGCAGCTTAGATGGACAGGTATACAATGAGCAGTTCTTC
CASSLDGQVYNEQFF
>TRBV20-1|NA|NA|14|TRBJ2-3
TGCAGTGCTAGGATTAGTTCGGCAACAGATACGCAGTATTTT
CSARISSATDTQYF
>TRBV10-3|TRBD2|many|16|TRBJ2-1
TGTGCCATCAGCCCCCAACTAGCGGGAGCAGGGAATGAGCAGTTCTTC
CAISPQLAGAGNEQFF
>TRBV12-3/TRBV12-4|TRBD1|many|15|TRBJ1-1
TGTGCCAGCAGGAGCGGACAGGGGGTGGGTACTGAAGCTTTCTTT
CASRSGQGVGTEAFF
>TRBV9|NA|NA|12|TRBJ2-6
TGTGCCAGCAGCCCCCGGACCAACGTCCTGACTTTC
CASSPRTNVLTF
>TRBV20-1|NA|many|14|TRBJ2-7
TGCAGTGCTAGAGATCTTGAGACAGAGTACGAGCAGTACTTC
CSARDLETEYEQYF
>TRBV20-1|NA|NA|14|TRBJ1-5
TGCAGTGCTACCCCCGGGACTCCTAATCAGCCCCAGCATTTT
CSATPGTPNQPQHF
>TRBV10-3|NA|few|15|TRBJ2-5
TGTGCCATCAGTGAGCCCCGGGACTACCAAGAGACCCAGTACTTC
CAISEPRDYQETQYF
>TRBV7-3|TRBD1|NA|18|TRBJ2-2
TGTGCCAGCAGCTTAACGGGGCCAGGGGGCGCGAACACCGGGGAGCTGTTTTTT
CASSLTGPGGANTGELFF
>TRBV15|TRBD2|NA|20|TRBJ2-1
TGTGCCACCAGCAGATCCCCTACAACAAGCGGGAGAAGGGCCTACAATGAGCAGTTCTTC
CATSRSPTTSGRRAYNEQFF
>TRBV20-1|NA|few|12|TRBJ2-5
TGCAGTGCCCGCCCGAAGAAAGAGACCCAGTACTTC
CSARPKKETQYF
>TRBV20-1|NA|many|14|TRBJ1-1
TGCAGTGCGGACCCGCGGAGTGGGAACACTGAAGCTTTCTTT
CSADPRSGNTEAFF
>TRBV6-1|TRBD2|few|15|TRBJ2-2
TGTGCCAGCAGATATAGCGGGAGGGTCAGCGGGGAGCTGTTTTTT
CASRYSGRVSGELFF
>TRBV27|TRBD2|NA|18|TRBJ2-2
TGTGCCAGCAGTTTTGGACTAGCGGGAGTGGTGAACACCGGGGAGCTGTTTTTT
CASSFGLAGVVNTGELFF
>TRBV7-3|NA|few|16|TRBJ2-1
TGTGCCAGCAGCTCCGTCCGGGACACCCCTAGGAATGAGCAGTTCTTC
CASSSVRDTPRNEQFF
>TRBV19|TRBD1|NA|14|TRBJ1-2
TGTGCCAGTAGTATACCGGGACAGTCCTATGGCTACACCTTC
CASSIPGQSYGYTF
>TRBV9|TRBD2|many|14|TRBJ2-7
TGTGCCAGCAGCCCAGGACTAGCGGGGAACGAGCAGTACTTC
CASSPGLAGNEQYF
>TRBV3-1|TRBD1|many|15|TRBJ2-5
TGTGCCAGCAGCCCCCTCGCAGGGGGCCAAGAGACCCAGTACTTC
CASSPLAGGQETQYF
>TRBV7-8|NA|many|12|TRBJ2-7
TGTGCCAGCACCCCGGGTGGTCCCGAGCAGTACTTC
CASTPGGPEQYF
>TRBV7-2|NA|many|18|TRBJ1-2
TGTGCCAGCAGCTTAGGGGGGGGACCGGGACGGATTAACTATGGCTACACCTTC
CASSLGGGPGRINYGYTF
>TRBV7-9|TRBD1|NA|15|TRBJ2-7
TGTGCCAGCAGCGACAGGGGGCGTTTGTTGACCGAGCAGTACTTC
CASSDRGRLLTEQYF
>TRBV15|NA|few|16|TRBJ2-3
TGTGCCACCAGCAGAGGTATACGGGAGCCGGCAGATACGCAGTATTTT
CATSRGIREPADTQYF
>TRBV18|NA|many|14|TRBJ2-6
TGTGCCAGCTCACCGGCCTCTGGGGCCAACGTCCTGACTTTC
CASSPASGANVLTF
>TRBV2|TRBD2|NA|15|TRBJ2-1
TGTGCCAGCAGGGGACTAGCGGTACTCTACAATGAGCAGTTCTTC
CASRGLAVLYNEQFF